The clone carrying this TCR beta chain was observed at least ten times. These data are taken from a study of T cells after yellow fever vaccination. V lost 4 bases and J lost 8, with 15 bases in between. Germline loops: CDR1 MNHEY, CDR2 SVGAGI. This CDR3 has 14 amino acids. By 5'RACE template switching, TCR cDNA was produced, with a universal primer site and UMIs added in the process. TCRdb re-analysed the 5' RACE reads in MiXCR, keeping a single row per CDR3 protein. The table shows about 360,000 distinct CDR3 sequences, with 6% to 8% occurring only once. V and J are TRBV6-5 and TRBJ1-5; D is unclear. The receptor comes from a young man who received the YFV17D yellow fever vaccine. The sample consisted of PBMCs, taken 5 days after the yellow fever booster vaccination. DNA of the CDR3: TGTGCCAGCAGTTCACGGCTGTCGGATGAGCCCCAGCATTTT. It yields the protein CASSSRLSDEPQHF.